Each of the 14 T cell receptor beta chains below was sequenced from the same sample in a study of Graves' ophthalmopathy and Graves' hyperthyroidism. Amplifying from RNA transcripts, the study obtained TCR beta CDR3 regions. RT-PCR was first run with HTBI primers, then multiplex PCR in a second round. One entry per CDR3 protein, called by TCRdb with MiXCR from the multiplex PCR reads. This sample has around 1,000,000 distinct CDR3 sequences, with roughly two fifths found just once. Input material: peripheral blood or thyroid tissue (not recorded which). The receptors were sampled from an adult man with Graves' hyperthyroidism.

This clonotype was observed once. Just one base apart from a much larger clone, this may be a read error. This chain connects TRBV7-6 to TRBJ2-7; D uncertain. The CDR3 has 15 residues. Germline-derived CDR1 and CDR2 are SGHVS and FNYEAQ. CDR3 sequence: CANSHTELKAYEQYF. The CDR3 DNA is TGCGCCAACAGCCACACAGAGTTGAAAGCCTACGAGCAGTACTTC. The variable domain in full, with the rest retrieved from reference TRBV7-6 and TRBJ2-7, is GAGVSQSPRYKVTKRGQDVALRCDPISGHVSLYWYRQALGQGPEFLTYFNYEAQQDKSGLPNDRFSAERPEGSISTLTIQRTEQRDSAMYRCANSHTELKAYEQYFGPGTRLTVT.

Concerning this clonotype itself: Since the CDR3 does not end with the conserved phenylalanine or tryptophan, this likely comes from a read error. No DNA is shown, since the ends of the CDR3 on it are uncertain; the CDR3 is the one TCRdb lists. CDR3 residues: CASSFQPGTS. The chain is built from TRBV11-2 and TRBJ2-5. CDR1 and CDR2 from the germline V gene are SGHAT and FQNNGV. From its first to its last residue, the CDR3 has 10 amino acids.

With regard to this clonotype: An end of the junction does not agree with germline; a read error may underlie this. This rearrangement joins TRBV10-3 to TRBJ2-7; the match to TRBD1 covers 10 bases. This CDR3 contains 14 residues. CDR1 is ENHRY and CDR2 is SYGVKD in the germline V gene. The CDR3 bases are TGTGCCAGCAGTAAAGACAGGGGGCCCTACGAGCAGTACTTC. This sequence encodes CASSKDRGPYEQYF.

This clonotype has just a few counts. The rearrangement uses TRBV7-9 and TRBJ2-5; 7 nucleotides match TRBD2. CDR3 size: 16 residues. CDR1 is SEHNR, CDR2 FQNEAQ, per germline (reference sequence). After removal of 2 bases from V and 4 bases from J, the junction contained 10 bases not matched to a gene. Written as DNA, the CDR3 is TGTGCCAGCAGCTTATATGCGGGAGCCTTTATAGAGACCCAGTACTTC. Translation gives CASSLYAGAFIETQYF.

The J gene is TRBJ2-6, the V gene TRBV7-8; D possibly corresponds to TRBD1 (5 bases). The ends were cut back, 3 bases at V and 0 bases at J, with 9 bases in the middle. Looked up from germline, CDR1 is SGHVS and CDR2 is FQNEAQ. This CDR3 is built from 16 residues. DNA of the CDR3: TGTGCCAGCAGCTTGGACACTAACTCTGGGGCCAACGTCCTGACTTTC. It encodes CASSLDTNSGANVLTF.

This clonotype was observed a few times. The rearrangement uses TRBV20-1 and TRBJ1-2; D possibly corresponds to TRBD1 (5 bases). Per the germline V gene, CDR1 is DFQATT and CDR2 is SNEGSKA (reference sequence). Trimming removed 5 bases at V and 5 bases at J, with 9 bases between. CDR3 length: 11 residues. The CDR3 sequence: CSAQGLYGYTF. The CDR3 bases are TGCAGTGCTCAGGGCTTGTATGGCTACACCTTC.

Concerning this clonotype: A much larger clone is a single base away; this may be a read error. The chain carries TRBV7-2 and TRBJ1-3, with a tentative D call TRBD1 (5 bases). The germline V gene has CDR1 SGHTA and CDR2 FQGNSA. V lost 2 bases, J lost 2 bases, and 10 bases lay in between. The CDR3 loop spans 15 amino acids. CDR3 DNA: TGTGCCAGCAGCTTACAGGGATATGCTGGAAACACCATATATTTT. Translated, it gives CASSLQGYAGNTIYF.

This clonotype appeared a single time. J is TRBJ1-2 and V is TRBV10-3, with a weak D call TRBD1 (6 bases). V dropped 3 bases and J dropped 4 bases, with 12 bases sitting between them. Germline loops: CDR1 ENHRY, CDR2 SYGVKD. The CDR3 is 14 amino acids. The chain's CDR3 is CAISDSGGVYGYTF. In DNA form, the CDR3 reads TGTGCCATCAGTGATTCCGGGGGCGTCTATGGCTACACCTTC.

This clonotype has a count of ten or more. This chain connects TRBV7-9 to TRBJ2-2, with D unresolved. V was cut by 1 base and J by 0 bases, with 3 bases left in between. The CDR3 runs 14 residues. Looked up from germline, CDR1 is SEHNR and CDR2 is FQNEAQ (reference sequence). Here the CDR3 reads CASSLDANTGELFF. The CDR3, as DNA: TGTGCCAGCAGCTTAGACGCGAACACCGGGGAGCTGTTTTTT.

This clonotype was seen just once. CDR3 DNA: TGTGCCAGCAGCCAGGCCGGGACAGGGGCGAACGAGCAGTACTTC. Protein product: CASSQAGTGANEQYF. The chain combines TRBV2 with TRBJ2-7; 10 nucleotides agree with TRBD1. The germline gives CDR1 SNHLY, CDR2 FYNNEI. The CDR3 spans 15 residues. J was trimmed by 5 bases and V by 6 bases; bases with no gene match: 10.

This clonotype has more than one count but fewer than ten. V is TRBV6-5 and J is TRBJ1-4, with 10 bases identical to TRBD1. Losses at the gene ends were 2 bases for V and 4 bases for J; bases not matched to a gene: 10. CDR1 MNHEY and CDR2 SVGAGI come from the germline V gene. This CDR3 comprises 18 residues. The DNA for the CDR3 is TGTGCCAGCAGTTACCGTGCGACAGGGGGCTTCATTAATGAAAAACTGTTTTTT. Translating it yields CASSYRATGGFINEKLFF.

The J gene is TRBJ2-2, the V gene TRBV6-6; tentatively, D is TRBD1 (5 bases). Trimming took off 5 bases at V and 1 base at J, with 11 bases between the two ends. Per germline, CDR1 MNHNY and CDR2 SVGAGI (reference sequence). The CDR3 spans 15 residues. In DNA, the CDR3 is TGTGCCAGCAGTGAACTCGACAGGAACACCGGGGAGCTGTTTTTT. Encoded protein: CASSELDRNTGELFF.

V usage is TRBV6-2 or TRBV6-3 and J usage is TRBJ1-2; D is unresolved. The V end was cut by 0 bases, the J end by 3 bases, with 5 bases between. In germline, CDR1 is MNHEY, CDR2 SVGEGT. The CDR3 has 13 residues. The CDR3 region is CASSYSADYGYTF. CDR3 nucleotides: TGTGCCAGCAGTTACTCGGCAGACTATGGCTACACCTTC.

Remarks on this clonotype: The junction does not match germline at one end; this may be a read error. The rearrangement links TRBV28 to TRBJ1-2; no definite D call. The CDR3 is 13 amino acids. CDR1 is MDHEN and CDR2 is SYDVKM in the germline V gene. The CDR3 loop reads CASHGLTNYGHTF. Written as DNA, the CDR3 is TGTGCCAGCCACGGACTGACTAACTATGGCCACACCTTC.